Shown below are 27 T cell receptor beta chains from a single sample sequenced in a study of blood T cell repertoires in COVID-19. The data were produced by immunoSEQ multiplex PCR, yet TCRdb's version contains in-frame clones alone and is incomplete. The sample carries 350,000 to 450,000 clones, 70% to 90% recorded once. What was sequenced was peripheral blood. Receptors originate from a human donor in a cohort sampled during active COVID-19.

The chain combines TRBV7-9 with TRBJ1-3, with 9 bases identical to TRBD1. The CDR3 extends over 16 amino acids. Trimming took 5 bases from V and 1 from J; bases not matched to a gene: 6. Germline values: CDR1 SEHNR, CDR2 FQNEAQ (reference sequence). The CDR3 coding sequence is TGTGCCAGCAGCCTTTGGACAGGGGCTTCTGGAAACACCATATATTTT. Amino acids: CASSLWTGASGNTIYF.

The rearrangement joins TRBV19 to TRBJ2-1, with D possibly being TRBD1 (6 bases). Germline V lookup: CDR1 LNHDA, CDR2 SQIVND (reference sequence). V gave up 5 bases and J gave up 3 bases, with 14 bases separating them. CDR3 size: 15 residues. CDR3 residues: CASSPTLTGYNEQFF. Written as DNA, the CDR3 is TGTGCCAGTAGTCCCACCCTGACAGGCTACAATGAGCAGTTCTTC.

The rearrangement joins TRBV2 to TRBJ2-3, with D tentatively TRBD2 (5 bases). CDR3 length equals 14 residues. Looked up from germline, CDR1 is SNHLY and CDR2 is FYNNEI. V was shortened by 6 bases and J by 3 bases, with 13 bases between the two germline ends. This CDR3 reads CASRSFGVTDTQYF. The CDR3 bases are TGTGCCAGCAGAAGCTTCGGGGTTACAGATACGCAGTATTTT.

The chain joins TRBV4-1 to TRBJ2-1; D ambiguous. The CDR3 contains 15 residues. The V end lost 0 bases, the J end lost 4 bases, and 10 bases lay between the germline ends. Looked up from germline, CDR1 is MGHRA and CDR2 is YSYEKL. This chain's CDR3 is CASSQEEALYNEQFF. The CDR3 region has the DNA TGCGCCAGCAGCCAAGAAGAAGCGTTGTACAATGAGCAGTTCTTC.

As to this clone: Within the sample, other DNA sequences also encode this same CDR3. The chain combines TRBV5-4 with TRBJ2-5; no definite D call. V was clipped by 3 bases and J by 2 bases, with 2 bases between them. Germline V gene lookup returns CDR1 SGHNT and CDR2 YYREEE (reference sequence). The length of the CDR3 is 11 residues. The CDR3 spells CASSSQETQYF. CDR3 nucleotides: TGTGCCAGCAGCTCACAAGAGACCCAGTACTTC. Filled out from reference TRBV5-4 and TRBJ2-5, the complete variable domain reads ETGVTQSPTHLIKTRGQQVTLRCSSQSGHNTVSWYQQALGQGPQFIFQYYREEENGRGNFPPRFSGLQFPNYSSELNVNALELDDSALYLCASSSQETQYFGPGTRLLVL.

CDR3 sequence (DNA): TGTGCCAGCAGGACACCCCGAGGGATACCTGAAGCTTTCTTT. Its protein is CASRTPRGIPEAFF. The chain uses TRBV28 and TRBJ1-1, with D unresolved. Germline CDR1 is MDHEN and CDR2 is SYDVKM. V was clipped by 6 bases and J by 6 bases, with 17 bases between them. The CDR3 is 14 amino acids.

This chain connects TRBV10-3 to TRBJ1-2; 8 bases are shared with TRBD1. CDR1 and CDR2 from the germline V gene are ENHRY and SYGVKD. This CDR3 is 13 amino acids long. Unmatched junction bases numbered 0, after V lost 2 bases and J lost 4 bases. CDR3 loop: CAISEGTGYGYTF. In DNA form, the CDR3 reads TGTGCCATCAGTGAGGGGACAGGCTATGGCTACACCTTC.

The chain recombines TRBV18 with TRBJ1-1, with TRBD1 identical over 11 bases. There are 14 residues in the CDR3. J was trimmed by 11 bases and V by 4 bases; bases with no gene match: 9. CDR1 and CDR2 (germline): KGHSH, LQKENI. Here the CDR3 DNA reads TGTGCCAGCTCACTCCGGGACAGGGGGACCAGGGCTTTCTTT. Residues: CASSLRDRGTRAFF.

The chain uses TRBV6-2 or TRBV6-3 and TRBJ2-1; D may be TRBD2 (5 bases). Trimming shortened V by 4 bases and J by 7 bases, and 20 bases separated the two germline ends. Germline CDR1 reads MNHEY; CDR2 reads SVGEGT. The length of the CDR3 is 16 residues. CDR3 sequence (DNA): TGTGCCAGCAGTTGGGGTCCGGCGGGTAGAAGTAATGAGCAGTTCTTC. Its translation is CASSWGPAGRSNEQFF.

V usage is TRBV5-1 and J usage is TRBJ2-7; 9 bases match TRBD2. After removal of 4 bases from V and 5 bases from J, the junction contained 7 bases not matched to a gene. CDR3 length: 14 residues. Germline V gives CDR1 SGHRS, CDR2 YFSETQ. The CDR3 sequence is CASSTAGGINEQYF. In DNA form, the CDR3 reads TGCGCCAGCAGCACAGCGGGGGGTATCAACGAGCAGTACTTC. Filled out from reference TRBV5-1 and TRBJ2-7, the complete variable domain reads KAGVTQTPRYLIKTRGQQVTLSCSPISGHRSVSWYQQTPGQGLQFLFEYFSETQRNKGNFPGRFSGRQFSNSRSEMNVSTLELGDSALYLCASSTAGGINEQYFGPGTRLTVT.

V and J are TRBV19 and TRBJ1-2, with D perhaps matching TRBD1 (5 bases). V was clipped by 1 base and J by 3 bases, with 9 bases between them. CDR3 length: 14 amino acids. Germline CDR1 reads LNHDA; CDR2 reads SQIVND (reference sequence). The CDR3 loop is CASSIATGDYGYTF. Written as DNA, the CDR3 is TGTGCCAGTAGTATAGCCACAGGTGACTATGGCTACACCTTC.

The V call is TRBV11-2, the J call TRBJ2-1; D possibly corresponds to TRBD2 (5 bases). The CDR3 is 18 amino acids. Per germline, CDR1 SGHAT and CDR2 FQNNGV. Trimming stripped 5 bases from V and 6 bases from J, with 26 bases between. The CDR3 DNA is TGTGCCAGCAGCACACAAACGACAAACCGAGGGCGTACCAATGAGCAGTTCTTC. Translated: CASSTQTTNRGRTNEQFF. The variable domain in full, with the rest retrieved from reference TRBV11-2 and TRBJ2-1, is EAGVAQSPRYKIIEKRQSVAFWCNPISGHATLYWYQQILGQGPKLLIQFQNNGVVDDSQLPKDRFSAERLKGVDSTLKIQPAKLEDSAVYLCASSTQTTNRGRTNEQFFGPGTRLTVL.

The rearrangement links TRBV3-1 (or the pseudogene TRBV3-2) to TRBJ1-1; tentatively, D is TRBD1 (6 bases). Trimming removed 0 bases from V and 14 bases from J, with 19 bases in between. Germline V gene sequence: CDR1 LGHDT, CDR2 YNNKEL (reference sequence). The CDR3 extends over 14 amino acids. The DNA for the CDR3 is TGTGCCAGCAGCCAAGATAATGGGGACATCCGTTCCTTCTTT. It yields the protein CASSQDNGDIRSFF.

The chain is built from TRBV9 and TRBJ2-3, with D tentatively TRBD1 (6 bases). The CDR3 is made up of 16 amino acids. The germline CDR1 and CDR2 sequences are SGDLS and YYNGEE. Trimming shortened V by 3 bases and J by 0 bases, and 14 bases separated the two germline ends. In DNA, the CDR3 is TGTGCCAGCAGCGCAGTTGGGGGCCTTAGCACAGATACGCAGTATTTT. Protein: CASSAVGGLSTDTQYF.

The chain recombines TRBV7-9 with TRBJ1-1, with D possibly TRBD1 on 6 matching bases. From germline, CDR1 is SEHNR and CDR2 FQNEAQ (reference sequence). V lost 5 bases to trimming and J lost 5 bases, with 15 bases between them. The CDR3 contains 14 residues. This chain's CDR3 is CASSEPGVDTEAFF. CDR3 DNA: TGTGCCAGCAGCGAACCAGGGGTTGATACTGAAGCTTTCTTT.

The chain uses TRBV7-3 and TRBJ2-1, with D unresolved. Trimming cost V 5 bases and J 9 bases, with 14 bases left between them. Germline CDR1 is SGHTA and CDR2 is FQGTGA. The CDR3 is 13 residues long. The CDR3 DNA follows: TGTGCCAGCAGCCTACGTTGGAGACGTGAGCAGTTCTTC. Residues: CASSLRWRREQFF.

Here the CDR3 DNA reads TGCGCCAGCAGCTTCGACAGGGGAAATGGCTACACCTTC. It yields the protein CASSFDRGNGYTF. This sequence joins TRBV5-1 and TRBJ1-2, with 8 nucleotides matching TRBD1. The CDR3 runs 13 residues. Trimming took 2 bases from V and 6 from J; bases not matched to a gene: 3. Germline V gene data show CDR1 as SGHRS and CDR2 as YFSETQ.

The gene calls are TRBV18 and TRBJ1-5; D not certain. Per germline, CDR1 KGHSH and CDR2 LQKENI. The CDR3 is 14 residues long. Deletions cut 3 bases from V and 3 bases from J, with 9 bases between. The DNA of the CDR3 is TGTGCCAGCTCACCTACTCCTGCCAATCAGCCCCAGCATTTT. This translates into CASSPTPANQPQHF.

CDR3 coding DNA: TGTGCCAGCAGTACCGGGATTCTCACCGGGGAGCTGTTTTTT. The encoded protein is CASSTGILTGELFF. The chain couples TRBV6-5 to TRBJ2-2; D may be TRBD2 (5 bases). Germline V CDR1 and CDR2: MNHEY, SVGAGI. This CDR3 has 14 residues. The V gene lost 5 bases and the J gene lost 4 bases, with 11 bases spanning the gap.

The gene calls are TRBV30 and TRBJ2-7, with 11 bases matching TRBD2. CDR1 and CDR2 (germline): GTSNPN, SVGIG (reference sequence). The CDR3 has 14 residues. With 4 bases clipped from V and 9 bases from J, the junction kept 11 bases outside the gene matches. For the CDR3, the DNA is TGTGCCTGGACTCCGGGACTAGCGGACAAGGTGCAGTACTTC. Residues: CAWTPGLADKVQYF. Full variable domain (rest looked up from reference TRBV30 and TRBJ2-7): SQTIHQWPATLVQPVGSPLSLECTVEGTSNPNLYWYRQAAGRGLQLLFYSVGIGQISSEVPQNLSASRPQDRQFILSSKKLLLSDSGFYLCAWTPGLADKVQYFGPGTRLTVT.

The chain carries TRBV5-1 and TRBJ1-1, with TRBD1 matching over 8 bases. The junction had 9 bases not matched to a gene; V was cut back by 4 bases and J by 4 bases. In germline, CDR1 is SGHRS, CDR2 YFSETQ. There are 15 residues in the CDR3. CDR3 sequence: CASSPSGGDGTEAFF. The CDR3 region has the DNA TGCGCCAGCAGCCCTTCAGGGGGCGATGGCACTGAAGCTTTCTTT. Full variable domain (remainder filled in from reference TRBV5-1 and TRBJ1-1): KAGVTQTPRYLIKTRGQQVTLSCSPISGHRSVSWYQQTPGQGLQFLFEYFSETQRNKGNFPGRFSGRQFSNSRSEMNVSTLELGDSALYLCASSPSGGDGTEAFFGQGTRLTVV.

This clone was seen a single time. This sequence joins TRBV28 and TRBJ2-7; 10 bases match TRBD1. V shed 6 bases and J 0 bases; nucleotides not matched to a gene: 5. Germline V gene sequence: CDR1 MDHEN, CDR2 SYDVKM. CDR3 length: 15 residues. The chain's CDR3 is CASSPGQGISYEQYF. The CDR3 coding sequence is TGTGCCAGCAGCCCGGGACAGGGGATCTCCTACGAGCAGTACTTC.

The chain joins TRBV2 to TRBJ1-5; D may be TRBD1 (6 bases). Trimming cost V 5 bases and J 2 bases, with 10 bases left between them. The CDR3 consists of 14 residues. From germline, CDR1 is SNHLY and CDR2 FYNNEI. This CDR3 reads CASSPHRGNQPQHF. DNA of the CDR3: TGTGCCAGCAGTCCCCACAGGGGCAATCAGCCCCAGCATTTT.

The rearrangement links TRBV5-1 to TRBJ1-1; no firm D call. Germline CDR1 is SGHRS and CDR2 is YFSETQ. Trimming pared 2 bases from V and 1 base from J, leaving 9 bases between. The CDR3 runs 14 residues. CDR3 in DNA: TGCGCCAGCAGCTTCACACGAAGGAACACTGAAGCTTTCTTT. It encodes CASSFTRRNTEAFF. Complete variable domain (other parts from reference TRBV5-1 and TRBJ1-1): KAGVTQTPRYLIKTRGQQVTLSCSPISGHRSVSWYQQTPGQGLQFLFEYFSETQRNKGNFPGRFSGRQFSNSRSEMNVSTLELGDSALYLCASSFTRRNTEAFFGQGTRLTVV.

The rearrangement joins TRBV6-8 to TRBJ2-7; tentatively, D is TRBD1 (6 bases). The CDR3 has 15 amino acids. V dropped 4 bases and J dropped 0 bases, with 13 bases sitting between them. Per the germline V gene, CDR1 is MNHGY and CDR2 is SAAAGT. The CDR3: CASSFWTDSSYEQYF. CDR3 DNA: TGTGCCAGCAGTTTCTGGACAGACAGCTCCTACGAGCAGTACTTC.

The CDR3 DNA is TGTGCCAGCAGTTCCGGGTATAATTCACCCCTCCACTTT. Protein product: CASSSGYNSPLHF. The genes are TRBV27 and TRBJ1-6; no firm D call. Germline-derived CDR1 and CDR2 are MNHEY and SMNVEV (reference sequence). The CDR3 has 13 amino acids. V was shortened by 4 bases and J by 4 bases, with 5 bases between the two germline ends.

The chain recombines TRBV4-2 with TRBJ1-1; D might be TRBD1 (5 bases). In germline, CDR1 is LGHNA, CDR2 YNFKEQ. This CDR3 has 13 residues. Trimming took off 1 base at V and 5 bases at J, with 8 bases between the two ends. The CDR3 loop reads CASSQGQGTEAFF. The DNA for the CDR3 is TGTGCCAGCAGCCAAGGGCAGGGTACTGAAGCTTTCTTT.